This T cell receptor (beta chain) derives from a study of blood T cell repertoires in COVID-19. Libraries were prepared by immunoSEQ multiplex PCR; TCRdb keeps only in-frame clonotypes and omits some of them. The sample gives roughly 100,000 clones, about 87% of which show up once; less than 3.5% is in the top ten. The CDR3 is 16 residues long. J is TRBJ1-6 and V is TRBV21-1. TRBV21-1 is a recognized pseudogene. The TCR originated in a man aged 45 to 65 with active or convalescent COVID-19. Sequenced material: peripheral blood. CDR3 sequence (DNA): TGTGCCAGCAGCAAACGGGGAGTGGGGTTGTGTTCACCCCTCCACTTT. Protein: CASSKRGVGLCSPLHF.